This TCR beta chain was sequenced in a study of cytomegalovirus exposure and HLA in healthy donors. Study-level results: The later analysis indicated that the majority of CMV-associated TCR beta chains appeared HLA-restricted. Segments of the TCR beta V type were, in most cases, productive about 87% or about 30% of the time in an earlier analysis.

A multiplex PCR was run with 60 Vbeta primers and 13 Jbeta primers. The repertoire was sequenced with immunoSEQ multiplex PCR; TCRdb's copy has only in-frame clones and lacks some. The sample lists some 110,000 clones, more than 65% occurring once. This clone was picked up a small number of times. The antigen is not known. V gave up 4 bases and J gave up 8 bases; unmatched junction bases: 5. This CDR3 comprises 12 residues. Germline V CDR1 and CDR2: SNHLY, FYNNEI. The TCR was taken from a boy aged 5 to 17 in good health and CMV-seronegative. Sequenced material: PBMCs. The rearrangement joins TRBV2 to TRBJ2-7; 7 bases map to TRBD1. Here the CDR3 DNA reads TGTGCCAGCAGTGGGACAGGTTGGAAGCAGTACTTC. Translating gives CASSGTGWKQYF. The whole variable domain, remainder taken from reference TRBV2 and TRBJ2-7, is EPEVTQTPSHQVTQMGQEVILRCVPISNHLYFYWYRQILGQKVEFLVSFYNNEISEKSEIFDDQFSVERPDGSNFTLKIRSTKLEDSAMYFCASSGTGWKQYFGPGTRLTVT.